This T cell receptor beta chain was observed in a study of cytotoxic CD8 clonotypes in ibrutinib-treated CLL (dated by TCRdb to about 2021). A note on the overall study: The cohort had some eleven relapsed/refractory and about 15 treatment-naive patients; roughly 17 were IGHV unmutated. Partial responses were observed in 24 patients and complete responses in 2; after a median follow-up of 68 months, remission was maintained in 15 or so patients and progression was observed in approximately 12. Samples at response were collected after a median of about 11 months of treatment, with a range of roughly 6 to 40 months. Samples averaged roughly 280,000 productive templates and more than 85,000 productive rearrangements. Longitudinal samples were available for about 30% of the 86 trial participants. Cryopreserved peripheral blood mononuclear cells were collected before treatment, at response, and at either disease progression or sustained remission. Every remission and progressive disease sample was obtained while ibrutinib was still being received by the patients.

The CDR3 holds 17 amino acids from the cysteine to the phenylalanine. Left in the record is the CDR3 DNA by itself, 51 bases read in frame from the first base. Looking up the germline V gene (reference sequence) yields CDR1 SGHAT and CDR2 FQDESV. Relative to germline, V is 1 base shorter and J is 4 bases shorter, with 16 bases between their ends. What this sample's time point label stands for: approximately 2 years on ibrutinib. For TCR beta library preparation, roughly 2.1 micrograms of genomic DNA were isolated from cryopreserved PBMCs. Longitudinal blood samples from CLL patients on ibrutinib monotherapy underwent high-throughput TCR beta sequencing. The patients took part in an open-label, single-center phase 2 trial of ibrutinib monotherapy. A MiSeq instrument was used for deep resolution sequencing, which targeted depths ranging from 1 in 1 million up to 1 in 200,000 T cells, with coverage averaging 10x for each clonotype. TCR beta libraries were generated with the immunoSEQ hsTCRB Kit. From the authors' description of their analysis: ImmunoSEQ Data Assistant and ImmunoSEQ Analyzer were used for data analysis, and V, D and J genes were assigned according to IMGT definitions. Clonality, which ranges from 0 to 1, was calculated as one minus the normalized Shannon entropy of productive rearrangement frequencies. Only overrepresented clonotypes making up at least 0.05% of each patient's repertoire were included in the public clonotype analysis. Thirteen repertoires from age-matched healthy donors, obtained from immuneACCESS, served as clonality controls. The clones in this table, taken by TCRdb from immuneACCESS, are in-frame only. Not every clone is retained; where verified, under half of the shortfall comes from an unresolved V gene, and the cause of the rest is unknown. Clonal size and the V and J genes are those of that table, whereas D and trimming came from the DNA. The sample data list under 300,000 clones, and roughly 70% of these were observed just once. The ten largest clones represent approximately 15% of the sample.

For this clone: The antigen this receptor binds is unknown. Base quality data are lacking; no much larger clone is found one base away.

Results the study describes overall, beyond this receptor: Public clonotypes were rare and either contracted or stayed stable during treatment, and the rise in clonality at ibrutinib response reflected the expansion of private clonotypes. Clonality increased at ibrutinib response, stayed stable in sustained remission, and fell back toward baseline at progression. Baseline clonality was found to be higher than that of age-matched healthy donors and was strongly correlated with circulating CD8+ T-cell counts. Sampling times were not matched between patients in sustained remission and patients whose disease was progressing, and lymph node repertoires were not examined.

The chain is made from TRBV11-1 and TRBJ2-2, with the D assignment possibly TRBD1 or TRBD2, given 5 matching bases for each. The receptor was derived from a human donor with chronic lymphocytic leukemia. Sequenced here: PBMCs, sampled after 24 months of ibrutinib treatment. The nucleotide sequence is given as TGTGCCAGCAGCTTAGTGTACAGGTCGGGATCCACCGGGGAGCTGTTTTTT. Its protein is CASSLVYRSGSTGELFF.